This T cell receptor beta chain was retrieved from a study of blood T cell repertoires in COVID-19. Profiling relied on immunoSEQ multiplex PCR, and the TCRdb table lists in-frame clones only, not all of them. The table records fewer than 350,000 clones, about nine tenths of them present only once. Adults between about 18 and 89 years of age took part from 24 US areas. Participants' reported clinical history set cohort assignment. The TCR comes from a woman in her thirties or forties with acute COVID-19. Sequencing was performed on PBMCs or T cells enriched from blood (not recorded which).

This chain's CDR3 is CATSRAGLAEYNEQFF. CDR3 sequence (DNA): TGTGCCACCAGCAGAGCGGGACTAGCGGAGTACAATGAGCAGTTCTTC. The chain employs TRBV15 and TRBJ2-1; 11 positions match TRBD2. V lost 1 base, J lost 4 bases, and 3 bases stayed unmatched. Germline V lookup: CDR1 LNHNV, CDR2 YYDKDF (reference sequence). The CDR3 contains 16 residues.